One and the same sample provided the 20 T cell receptor beta chains below, sequenced in a study of regulatory T cells in long-lasting Graves disease (dated by TCRdb to the early 2020s). The library was obtained by multiplex PCR. Sequencer: Illumina HiSeq 4000. To build TCR beta libraries, CDR3 regions were amplified by Arm-PCR using iRepertoire HTBI primers. TCRdb trimmed the raw reads at Q25, called clones with MiXCR and kept productive beta chains. All rows with the same CDR3 protein become a single entry with the most common DNA and genes. This sample holds around 500,000 distinct CDR3 sequences; around 16% were observed only once. Clones ranked in the top ten supply around 25% of the sample. The meaning of the sample's time point label: newly diagnosed GD, antithyroid drugs for less than 3 months. For both TCR sequencing and RNA sequencing, RNA was extracted from PBMCs in TRIzol. This sample also belongs to another study, concerning T cells in Graves' hyperthyroidism and ophthalmopathy.

The sequenced sample was peripheral blood mononuclear cells (PBMCs), obtained at new diagnosis, from a patient treated with antithyroid drugs. Every receptor here comes from a woman aged 40 to 65 with Graves disease. Donor details come from another sample of the same person, matched by shared clones.

This clonotype was picked up many times. The rearrangement links TRBV6-5 to TRBJ2-4; no clear D. Germline CDR1 reads MNHEY; CDR2 reads SVGAGI. Trimming cost V 2 bases and J 5 bases, with 10 bases left between them. The CDR3 totals 14 residues. CDR3 in amino acids: CASSYGYSQNIQYF. CDR3 DNA sequence: TGTGCCAGCAGTTACGGTTACAGTCAAAACATTCAGTACTTC.

This clonotype was found many times. The chain is built from TRBV3-1 and TRBJ2-5, with 9 bases matching TRBD1. Germline loops: CDR1 LGHDT, CDR2 YNNKEL (reference sequence). The CDR3 contains 14 residues. The J segment lost 5 bases and the V segment lost 6 bases, leaving 7 bases of the junction unmatched. Here the CDR3 DNA reads TGTGCCAGCAGAACCACAGGGGGCGAGGAGACCCAGTACTTC. It codes for CASRTTGGEETQYF.

There are many counts of this clonotype. J is TRBJ1-2 and V is TRBV6-9, with TRBD1 as a possible D gene (5 bases). The CDR3 totals 14 residues. The ends were cut back, 3 bases at V and 7 bases at J, with 15 bases in the middle. Germline CDR1 reads MNHGY; CDR2 reads SVAAGI. CDR3 in amino acids: CASSYGGSNRGYTF. DNA for the CDR3: TGTGCCAGCAGTTACGGGGGGTCTAACCGTGGCTACACCTTC.

This clonotype was observed a few times. This chain joins TRBV4-1 and TRBJ2-1; possibly TRBD2 for D (6 bases). The V and J ends lost 3 bases and 12 bases respectively, with 18 bases between them. This CDR3 contains 14 residues. Germline CDR1 reads MGHRA; CDR2 reads YSYEKL. The CDR3 sequence is CASSQEGLARAQFF. CDR3 DNA sequence: TGCGCCAGCAGCCAGGAGGGCCTAGCAAGGGCGCAGTTCTTC.

The V gene is TRBV6-2 or TRBV6-3, the J gene TRBJ2-7, with unresolved D. Deletions cut 3 bases from V and 0 bases from J, with 6 bases between. The CDR3 length is 13 residues. Germline CDR1 is MNHEY and CDR2 is SVGEGT. This CDR3 reads CASSYISSYEQYF. For the CDR3, the DNA is TGTGCCAGCAGTTATATCAGCTCCTACGAGCAGTACTTC.

This clonotype has just a few counts. The chain joins TRBV4-2 to TRBJ1-6; 9 bases match TRBD1. CDR3 length equals 17 residues. J lost 9 bases, V lost 1 base, and 10 bases had no gene match. Germline V gene sequence: CDR1 LGHNA, CDR2 YNFKEQ. CDR3: CASSQASGTGYFSPLHF. In nucleotides, the CDR3 is TGTGCCAGCAGCCAAGCCTCCGGGACAGGGTATTTTTCACCCCTCCACTTT.

This clonotype was seen a handful of times. The chain uses TRBV20-1 and TRBJ2-7; 8 bases map to TRBD1. Germline CDR1 and CDR2: DFQATT and SNEGSKA (reference sequence). The CDR3 has 15 residues. V was pared by 0 bases and J by 6 bases, with 10 bases of the junction left unmatched. Here the CDR3 DNA reads TGCAGTGCTAGAGAAGGCAGGACAGGGTTTAGCGAGCAGTACTTC. Translation gives CSAREGRTGFSEQYF.

This clonotype was detected ten times or more. This chain uses TRBV7-9 with TRBJ2-3; 9 bases match TRBD2. This CDR3 is built from 15 residues. The V and J ends lost 5 bases and 4 bases, in that order; junction bases with no gene match: 7. Germline assignment: CDR1 SEHNR and CDR2 FQNEAQ (reference sequence). The chain's CDR3 is CASSRLSGGSDTQYF. CDR3 sequence (DNA): TGTGCCAGCAGCCGCCTTAGCGGGGGCTCAGATACGCAGTATTTT.

This clonotype occurred many times. The chain recombines TRBV15 with TRBJ2-1, with TRBD2 identical over 9 bases. The CDR3 loop spans 20 amino acids. Germline values: CDR1 LNHNV, CDR2 YYDKDF (reference sequence). V was clipped by 1 base and J by 7 bases; unmatched bases: 20. For the CDR3, the DNA is TGTGCCACCAGCAGAGCCCGGATCCGTTCGAGCGGGGGGTTATTTAATGAGCAGTTCTTC. It yields the protein CATSRARIRSSGGLFNEQFF. The whole variable domain, filled in from reference TRBV15 and TRBJ2-1, reads DAMVIQNPRYQVTQFGKPVTLSCSQTLNHNVMYWYQQKSSQAPKLLFHYYDKDFNNEADTPDNFQSRRPNTSFCFLDIRSPGLGDTAMYLCATSRARIRSSGGLFNEQFFGPGTRLTVL.

The V call is TRBV2, the J call TRBJ2-2, with D possibly matching TRBD1 (6 bases). CDR1 and CDR2 (germline): SNHLY, FYNNEI. The CDR3 sequence is 15 residues long. Trimming pared 8 bases from V and 6 bases from J, leaving 19 bases between. The CDR3 DNA sequence: TGTGCCAGCGGTTCTGGACAGTCCAGCGCCGGGGAGCTGTTTTTT. Translating it yields CASGSGQSSAGELFF. The whole variable domain, filled in from reference TRBV2 and TRBJ2-2, reads EPEVTQTPSHQVTQMGQEVILRCVPISNHLYFYWYRQILGQKVEFLVSFYNNEISEKSEIFDDQFSVERPDGSNFTLKIRSTKLEDSAMYFCASGSGQSSAGELFFGEGSRLTVL.

There are many counts of this clonotype. This chain links TRBV20-1 with TRBJ2-1, with TRBD1 as a possible D gene (6 bases). The CDR3 is 12 amino acids. Germline CDR1 reads DFQATT; CDR2 reads SNEGSKA (reference sequence). V shed 3 bases and J shed 5 bases, with 8 bases lying between them. CDR3 DNA: TGCAGTGCTAGCAGGGACAACAATGAGCAGTTCTTC. Translation: CSASRDNNEQFF.

In its sample, this clonotype was seen a few times. This chain connects TRBV4-1 to TRBJ1-2, with 7 bases lining up with TRBD1. The CDR3 consists of 14 residues. The V segment lost 5 bases and the J segment 6 bases; nucleotides outside the gene matches: 9. In germline, CDR1 is MGHRA, CDR2 YSYEKL. CDR3 sequence (DNA): TGCGCCAGCAGCTCCGACAGGGCATACCATGGCTACACCTTC. As protein: CASSSDRAYHGYTF.

This chain joins TRBV19 and TRBJ2-3, with D possibly matching TRBD2 (5 bases). CDR3 length: 15 residues. The V gene's germline CDR1 is LNHDA and CDR2 SQIVND (reference sequence). Trimming stripped 7 bases from V and 0 bases from J, with 14 bases between. Here the CDR3 reads CASTNLATSTDTQYF. In nucleotides, the CDR3 is TGTGCCAGTACTAACCTAGCAACTAGCACAGATACGCAGTATTTT. The variable domain in full, with the rest retrieved from reference TRBV19 and TRBJ2-3, is DGGITQSPKYLFRKEGQNVTLSCEQNLNHDAMYWYRQDPGQGLRLIYYSQIVNDFQKGDIAEGYSVSREKKESFPLTVTSAQKNPTAFYLCASTNLATSTDTQYFGPGTRLTVL.

V usage is TRBV29-1 and J usage is TRBJ1-4; tentatively, D is TRBD1 (6 bases). CDR3 size: 12 residues. The germline V gene encodes CDR1 SQVTM and CDR2 ANQGSEA. V lost 5 bases and J 2 bases, leaving 6 bases between the germline ends. The DNA for the CDR3 is TGCAGCGTTCAGGGGACTAATGAAAAACTGTTTTTT. Its protein is CSVQGTNEKLFF.

The sample holds a few counts of this clonotype. The V call is TRBV5-1, the J call TRBJ2-1; 8 bases match TRBD1. After removal of 4 bases from V and 6 bases from J, the junction contained 12 bases not matched to a gene. This CDR3 has 16 amino acids. Germline V CDR1 and CDR2: SGHRS, YFSETQ. The CDR3 DNA reads TGCGCCAGCAGCCCAAACCAAGACAGGGGATCCAATGAGCAGTTCTTC. Translation: CASSPNQDRGSNEQFF.

This clonotype was observed many times. This chain links TRBV30 with TRBJ2-1; perhaps TRBD2 as D (8 bases). CDR1 is GTSNPN, CDR2 SVGIG, per germline (reference sequence). The V gene lost 4 bases and the J gene lost 10 bases, with 20 bases spanning the gap. CDR3 length: 14 residues. This CDR3 is CAWTGLAAGGEQFF. The CDR3 DNA reads as TGTGCCTGGACCGGACTAGCAGCAGGGGGAGAGCAGTTCTTC.

This clonotype showed up many times. The chain joins TRBV3-1 to TRBJ1-4, with D unclear. This CDR3 region has 13 residues. Trimming cost V 1 base and J 3 bases, with 3 bases left between them. Looked up from germline, CDR1 is LGHDT and CDR2 is YNNKEL (reference sequence). In DNA, the CDR3 is TGTGCCAGCAGCCAAGCTGCTAATGAAAAACTGTTTTTT. Protein: CASSQAANEKLFF.

The rearrangement uses TRBV28 and TRBJ2-3; D is perhaps TRBD1 (6 bases). The CDR3 runs 14 residues. Between the trimmed V and J ends, which lost 5 bases and 2 bases, there was a span of 11 bases. The germline CDR1 and CDR2 sequences are MDHEN and SYDVKM. CDR3 amino acids: CASSAGDLTDTQYF. Written as DNA, the CDR3 is TGTGCCAGCAGTGCAGGGGACCTCACAGATACGCAGTATTTT.

This clonotype was found a few times. With a much larger clone just one base away, this may be a read error. This chain uses TRBV11-2 with TRBJ2-4; no clear D. The V gene's germline CDR1 is SGHAT and CDR2 FQNNGV. The CDR3 consists of 17 residues. V shed 3 bases and J shed 13 bases, with 28 bases lying between them. CDR3 amino acids: CASSFLQRRNFYNEQYF. The CDR3 nucleotides are TGTGCCAGCAGCTTTCTCCAACGCAGAAACTTTTACAATGAGCAGTACTTC.

In this sample, this clonotype turned up many times. The rearrangement links TRBV6-1 to TRBJ2-1; 7 nucleotides agree with TRBD1. This CDR3 region has 12 residues. Trimming cost V 6 bases and J 9 bases; bases outside gene matches: 5. From germline, CDR1 is MNHNS and CDR2 SASEGT. DNA of the CDR3: TGTGCCAGCAGCGGGACAGCACGTGAGCAGTTCTTC. Its protein product is CASSGTAREQFF.